This T cell receptor (beta chain) is from a study of graft-versus-host responses after intestinal transplantation. Study summary: Recipients uniformly received anti-thymocyte globulin induction, followed by tacrolimus and steroids for roughly 3 years.

The authors plated approximately 200,000 CFSE-labeled responder cells with approximately 200,000 irradiated, violet-dye-labeled stimulator cells. Upon completion of the reaction, proliferating CFSE-low responders, both CD3+CD4+ and CD3+CD8+, were sorted. This CDR3 contains 15 residues. From germline, CDR1 is LGHNA and CDR2 YSLEER. Losses at the gene ends were 1 base for V and 2 bases for J; bases not matched to a gene: 4. Here immunoSEQ multiplex PCR was the method, and the copy in TCRdb shows in-frame clones only, minus some. Of about 2,200 clones listed, over 25% were seen once; the top ten hold around 4.8%. The study, taken as a whole, reports: GvH clones were identified in recipient marrow, with some first appearing in ileum or blood.

This clone has a handful of counts. The input for sequencing was alloreactive CD8+ T cells from a mixed lymphocyte reaction culture, taken before transplantation. The subset: CFSE-low proliferating T cells sorted from roughly six-day pre-transplant mixed lymphocyte reaction (GvH or HvG direction). The clonotype comes from a human patient who was an organ donor for intestinal transplantation. The V gene is TRBV4-3, the J gene TRBJ2-7, with 8 nucleotides matching TRBD1. CDR3 nucleotide sequence: TGCGCCAGCAGCCAAGTCGGACAGGGAACCTACGAGCAGTACTTC. This sequence encodes CASSQVGQGTYEQYF.